The 15 T cell receptor beta chains presented below share a single source sample, sequenced in a study of blood T cell repertoires in COVID-19. This table comes from immunoSEQ multiplex PCR, and its TCRdb copy is limited to in-frame clones, with some not included. The table has 200,000 to 250,000 clones, roughly four fifths seen once; the top ten hold under 2%. Input material: peripheral blood. The receptors were sampled from a woman of 80 years or more with acute or convalescent COVID-19.

The chain uses TRBV11-2 and TRBJ2-7; 9 nucleotides agree with TRBD1. Germline V gives CDR1 SGHAT, CDR2 FQNNGV. J lost 3 bases, V lost 1 base, and 16 bases had no gene match. The CDR3 is 19 amino acids. Here the CDR3 reads CASSLGYGTGSVGDYEQYF. CDR3 nucleotide sequence: TGTGCCAGCAGCTTAGGTTATGGGACAGGGTCTGTGGGTGACTACGAGCAGTACTTC.

This clone came up a few times. V is TRBV7-9 and J is TRBJ1-1; D might be TRBD1 (6 bases). This CDR3 contains 13 residues. V was shortened by 7 bases and J by 7 bases, with 16 bases between the two germline ends. Germline CDR1 and CDR2: SEHNR and FQNEAQ (reference sequence). CDR3 loop: CASTPPGAGEAFF. The DNA for the CDR3 is TGTGCCAGCACCCCCCCAGGGGCGGGTGAAGCTTTCTTT.

A single count supports this clone. The chain employs TRBV3-1 (or the pseudogene TRBV3-2) and TRBJ1-3; D gene uncertain. Germline V gene sequence: CDR1 LGHDT, CDR2 YNNKEL (reference sequence). The CDR3 is 14 residues long. Trimming pared 3 bases from V and 4 bases from J, leaving 10 bases between. CDR3 sequence: CASSHEGSGNTIYF. The CDR3 DNA sequence: TGTGCCAGCAGCCATGAGGGTTCCGGAAACACCATATATTTT.

This sequence joins TRBV28 and TRBJ1-6; 9 nucleotides line up with TRBD1. Germline V CDR1 and CDR2: MDHEN, SYDVKM. V shed 4 bases, J shed 9 bases, and the junction held 7 bases outside the gene matches. CDR3 length: 15 residues. The CDR3 spells CASSSLGQGLSPLHF. The CDR3 region has the DNA TGTGCCAGCAGTTCCTTGGGACAGGGCCTTTCACCCCTCCACTTT.

A few counts support this clone. The chain joins TRBV30 to TRBJ1-3; 8 positions agree with TRBD1. The CDR3 has 16 residues. Germline V gives CDR1 GTSNPN, CDR2 SVGIG (reference sequence). J was trimmed by 0 bases and V by 2 bases; bases with no gene match: 6. CDR3 sequence: CAWSRQGAFSGNTIYF. The CDR3 region has the DNA TGTGCCTGGAGTAGGCAGGGGGCCTTCTCTGGAAACACCATATATTTT.

The chain has TRBV6-5 and TRBJ2-7, with TRBD2 matching 7 bases. V dropped 4 bases and J dropped 3; count of bases not matched to a gene: 6. CDR1 is MNHEY and CDR2 is SVGAGI in the germline V gene. The CDR3 spans 14 residues. CDR3: CASSSSGGVYEQYF. The CDR3 nucleotides read TGTGCCAGCAGTTCTAGCGGAGGCGTCTACGAGCAGTACTTC.

This clone came up once. V is TRBV6-5 and J is TRBJ2-1, with 11 bases aligning to TRBD1. J gave up 4 bases and V 6 bases, and 5 bases lay outside the gene matches. The CDR3 loop spans 15 amino acids. The germline CDR1 and CDR2 sequences are MNHEY and SVGAGI. This CDR3 reads CASSAGQGVYNEQFF. CDR3 DNA sequence: TGTGCCAGCAGCGCGGGACAGGGGGTATACAATGAGCAGTTCTTC.

The V call is TRBV7-2, the J call TRBJ1-5, with D unclear. The CDR3 consists of 16 residues. The V gene lost 5 bases and the J gene lost 4 bases, with 18 bases spanning the gap. Germline V gene data show CDR1 as SGHTA and CDR2 as FQGNSA. The CDR3 region has the DNA TGTGCCAGCAGCGTTTACCTAGGCGGGGAAAATCAGCCCCAGCATTTT. Translation gives CASSVYLGGENQPQHF.

The V and J genes are TRBV11-2 and TRBJ2-1; D remains unclear. Deletions cut 5 bases from V and 5 bases from J, with 4 bases between. Germline V gene lookup returns CDR1 SGHAT and CDR2 FQNNGV. CDR3 length equals 11 residues. The CDR3, as DNA: TGTGCCAGCAGCCCTCACAATGAGCAGTTCTTC. Amino acids: CASSPHNEQFF. Using reference TRBV11-2 and TRBJ2-1 for the parts outside the CDR3, the full variable domain is EAGVAQSPRYKIIEKRQSVAFWCNPISGHATLYWYQQILGQGPKLLIQFQNNGVVDDSQLPKDRFSAERLKGVDSTLKIQPAKLEDSAVYLCASSPHNEQFFGPGTRLTVL.

The chain has TRBV9 and TRBJ2-1; 8 bases map to TRBD2. V lost 1 base and J lost 5; bases outside the gene matches: 17. This CDR3 region has 19 residues. Germline CDR1 and CDR2: SGDLS and YYNGEE. In DNA form, the CDR3 reads TGTGCCAGCAGCGTATCTGCGCTAGCGGGCGGACTGGGCCACAATGAGCAGTTCTTC. This sequence encodes CASSVSALAGGLGHNEQFF.

This chain joins TRBV5-1 and TRBJ2-2, with 8 positions matching TRBD1. The CDR3 loop spans 17 amino acids. Germline CDR1 reads SGHRS; CDR2 reads YFSETQ. V shed 4 bases, J shed 6 bases, and the junction held 14 bases outside the gene matches. CDR3 region: CASSQSRGQGAAGELFF. CDR3 DNA sequence: TGCGCCAGCAGCCAAAGCCGAGGGCAGGGGGCCGCCGGGGAGCTGTTTTTT.

The rearrangement joins TRBV5-5 to TRBJ1-3, with D possibly matching TRBD1 (6 bases). V dropped 2 bases and J dropped 4 bases, with 13 bases sitting between them. Germline V lookup: CDR1 SGHKS, CDR2 YYEKEE (reference sequence). This CDR3 has 15 residues. DNA for the CDR3: TGTGCCAGCAGCTTCGGACAGATGTTGGGAAACACCATATATTTT. It translates to CASSFGQMLGNTIYF. The variable domain in full, completed from reference TRBV5-5 and TRBJ1-3, reads DAGVTQSPTHLIKTRGQQVTLRCSPISGHKSVSWYQQVLGQGPQFIFQYYEKEERGRGNFPDRFSARQFPNYSSELNVNALLLGDSALYLCASSFGQMLGNTIYFGEGSWLTVV.

The genes are TRBV2 and TRBJ1-5; 7 bases match TRBD1. Losses at the gene ends were 4 bases for V and 0 bases for J; bases not matched to a gene: 6. The CDR3 consists of 16 residues. Germline V gene data show CDR1 as SNHLY and CDR2 as FYNNEI. CDR3: CASSGQGGNSNQPQHF. In nucleotides, the CDR3 is TGTGCCAGCAGTGGACAGGGTGGAAATAGCAATCAGCCCCAGCATTTT.

This clone showed up just once. This chain joins TRBV5-1 and TRBJ2-7; 9 nucleotides match TRBD2. CDR1 SGHRS and CDR2 YFSETQ come from the germline V gene. J was trimmed by 1 base and V by 2 bases; bases with no gene match: 4. The CDR3 loop spans 15 amino acids. The CDR3 DNA follows: TGCGCCAGCAGCTTCCAGGCGGGAGGGTCCTACGAGCAGTACTTC. Its protein product is CASSFQAGGSYEQYF.

This clone occurred once. V is TRBV19 and J is TRBJ1-5; possibly TRBD1 for D (5 bases). CDR1 and CDR2 (germline): LNHDA, SQIVND (reference sequence). The V end lost 1 base, the J end lost 4 bases, and 8 bases lay between the germline ends. This CDR3 has 14 residues. CDR3: CASSIARDNQPQHF. As DNA, the CDR3 is TGTGCCAGTAGTATAGCCAGGGATAATCAGCCCCAGCATTTT.